These T cell receptor beta chains were read from a single sample in a study of blood T cell repertoires in COVID-19. Data came from immunoSEQ multiplex PCR; TCRdb stores just in-frame clones and leaves some out. Among a few hundred thousand clones, around 86% were seen once, and the ten largest hold 3.5% to 4.5%. Sequencing input: PBMCs or T cells enriched from blood (not recorded which). The receptors here all came from a woman aged 40 to 49 with acute COVID-19. Both conserved end residues are trimmed from each CDR3. D genes are given only for firm matches.

v_call: TRBV5-6; cdr3_length: 10; d_call: .; cdr3_aa: ASSPREGGYT
v_call: TRBV5-4; cdr3_length: 14; d_call: .; cdr3_aa: ASSLLGTGSGTEAF
v_call: TRBV6-6; cdr3_length: 12; d_call: .; cdr3_aa: ASNPARWNQPQH
v_call: TRBV7-3; cdr3_length: 16; d_call: TRBD2; cdr3_aa: ASSRDGTSGRNTGELF
v_call: TRBV18; cdr3_length: 13; d_call: TRBD2; cdr3_aa: ASAKSGSRTDTQY
v_call: TRBV2; cdr3_length: 10; d_call: .; cdr3_aa: ASHRDGETQY
v_call: TRBV28; cdr3_length: 13; d_call: TRBD2; cdr3_aa: ASSLAGGTYNEQF
v_call: TRBV4-3; cdr3_length: 14; d_call: TRBD1; cdr3_aa: ASSQEGTGFQETQY
v_call: TRBV7-2; cdr3_length: 13; d_call: TRBD1; cdr3_aa: ASSSHPGQGTEAF
v_call: TRBV7-9; cdr3_length: 16; d_call: .; cdr3_aa: ASISEGAGVPSGNTIY
v_call: TRBV2; cdr3_length: 12; d_call: TRBD1; cdr3_aa: ASSAVGQGYEQY
v_call: TRBV27; cdr3_length: 13; d_call: TRBD1; cdr3_aa: ASRRGDRVNTEAF
v_call: TRBV25-1; cdr3_length: 16; d_call: TRBD2; cdr3_aa: ASSASTSGFPLEDEQF
v_call: TRBV14; cdr3_length: 12; d_call: .; cdr3_aa: ASSHPWGGNTIY
v_call: TRBV28; cdr3_length: 13; d_call: TRBD1; cdr3_aa: ASRLKTGGSYGYT
v_call: TRBV4-3; cdr3_length: 15; d_call: TRBD1; cdr3_aa: ASSLGTGGFSGNTIY
v_call: TRBV28; cdr3_length: 12; d_call: TRBD2; cdr3_aa: ASSLGGKGYEQY
v_call: TRBV9; cdr3_length: 12; d_call: .; cdr3_aa: ASSVRQNNEKLF
v_call: TRBV18; cdr3_length: 13; d_call: TRBD1; cdr3_aa: ASSPQGALANEQF
v_call: TRBV11-2; cdr3_length: 13; d_call: TRBD1; cdr3_aa: ASRSQGTGIYGYT
v_call: TRBV6-6; cdr3_length: 12; d_call: TRBD1; cdr3_aa: ASSPRTGEQPQH
v_call: TRBV4-1; cdr3_length: 15; d_call: TRBD2; cdr3_aa: ASSQDQGGRPSYEQY
v_call: TRBV5-1; cdr3_length: 12; d_call: TRBD2; cdr3_aa: ASSPGTSGYEQY